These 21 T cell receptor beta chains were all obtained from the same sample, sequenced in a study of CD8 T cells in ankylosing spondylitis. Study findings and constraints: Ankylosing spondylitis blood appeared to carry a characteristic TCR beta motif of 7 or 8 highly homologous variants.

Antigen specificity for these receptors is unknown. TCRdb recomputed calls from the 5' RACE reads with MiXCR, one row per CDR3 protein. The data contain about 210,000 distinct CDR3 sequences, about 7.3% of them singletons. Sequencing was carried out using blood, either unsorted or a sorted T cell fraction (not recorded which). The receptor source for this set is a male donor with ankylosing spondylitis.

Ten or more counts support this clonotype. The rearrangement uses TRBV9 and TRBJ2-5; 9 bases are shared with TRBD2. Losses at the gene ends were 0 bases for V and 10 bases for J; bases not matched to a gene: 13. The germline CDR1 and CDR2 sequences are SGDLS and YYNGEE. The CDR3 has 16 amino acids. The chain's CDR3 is CASSVGGGLARKDQYF. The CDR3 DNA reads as TGTGCCAGCAGCGTAGGGGGCGGACTAGCGAGGAAGGACCAGTACTTC. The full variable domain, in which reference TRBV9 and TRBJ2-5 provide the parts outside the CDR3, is DSGVTQTPKHLITATGQRVTLRCSPRSGDLSVYWYQQSLDQGLQFLIQYYNGEERAKGNILERFSAQQFPDLHSELNLSSLELGDSALYFCASSVGGGLARKDQYFGPGTRLLVL.

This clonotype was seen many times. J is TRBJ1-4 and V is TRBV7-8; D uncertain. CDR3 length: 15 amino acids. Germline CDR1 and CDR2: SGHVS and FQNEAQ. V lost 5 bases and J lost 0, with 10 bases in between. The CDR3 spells CASSHAGATNEKLFF. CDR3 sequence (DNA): TGTGCCAGCAGCCATGCGGGCGCAACTAATGAAAAACTGTTTTTT.

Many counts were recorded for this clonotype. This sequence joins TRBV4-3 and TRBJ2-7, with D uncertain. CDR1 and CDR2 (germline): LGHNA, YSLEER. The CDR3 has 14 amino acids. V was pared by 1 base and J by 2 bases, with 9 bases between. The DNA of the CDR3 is TGCGCCAGCAGCCAAGGTGAGAGAGCCTACGAGCAGTACTTC. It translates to CASSQGERAYEQYF.

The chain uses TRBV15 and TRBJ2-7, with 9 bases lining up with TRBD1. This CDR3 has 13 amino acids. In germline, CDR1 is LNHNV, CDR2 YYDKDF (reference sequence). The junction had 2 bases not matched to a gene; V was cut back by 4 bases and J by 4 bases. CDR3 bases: TGTGCCACCAGCACGGACAGGGGTTACGAGCAGTACTTC. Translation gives CATSTDRGYEQYF.

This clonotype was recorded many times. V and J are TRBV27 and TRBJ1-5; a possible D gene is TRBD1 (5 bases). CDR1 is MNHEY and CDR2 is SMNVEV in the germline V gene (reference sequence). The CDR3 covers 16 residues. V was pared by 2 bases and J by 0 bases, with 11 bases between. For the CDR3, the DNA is TGTGCCAGCAGTTTACAGGGACGTTATAGCAATCAGCCCCAGCATTTT. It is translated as CASSLQGRYSNQPQHF.

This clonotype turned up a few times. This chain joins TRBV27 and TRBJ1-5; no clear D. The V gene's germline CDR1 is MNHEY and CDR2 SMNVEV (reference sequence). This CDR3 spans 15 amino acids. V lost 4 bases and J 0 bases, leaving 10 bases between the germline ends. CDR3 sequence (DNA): TGTGCCAGCAGTTCTGGGCTCTATAGCAATCAGCCCCAGCATTTT. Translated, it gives CASSSGLYSNQPQHF.

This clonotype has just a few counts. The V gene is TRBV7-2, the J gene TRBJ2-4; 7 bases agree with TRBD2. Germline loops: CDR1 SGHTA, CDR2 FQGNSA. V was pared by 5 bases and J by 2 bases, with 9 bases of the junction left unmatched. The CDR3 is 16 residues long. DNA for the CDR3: TGTGCCAGCAGCCCCCGGGGAGGGAGAACCAAAAACATTCAGTACTTC. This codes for CASSPRGGRTKNIQYF.

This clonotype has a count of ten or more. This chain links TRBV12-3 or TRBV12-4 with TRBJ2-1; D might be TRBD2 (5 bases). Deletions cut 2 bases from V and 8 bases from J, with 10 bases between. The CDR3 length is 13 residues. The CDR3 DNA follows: TGTGCCAGCAGTTTAAGGAGTAGCGATGAGCAGTTCTTC. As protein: CASSLRSSDEQFF.

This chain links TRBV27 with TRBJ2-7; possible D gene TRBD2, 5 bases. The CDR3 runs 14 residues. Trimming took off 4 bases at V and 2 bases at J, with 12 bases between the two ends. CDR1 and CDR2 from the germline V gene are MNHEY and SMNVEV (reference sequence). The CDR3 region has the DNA TGTGCCAGCAGTTCAGCCGGGGTTACCTACGAGCAGTACTTC. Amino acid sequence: CASSSAGVTYEQYF.

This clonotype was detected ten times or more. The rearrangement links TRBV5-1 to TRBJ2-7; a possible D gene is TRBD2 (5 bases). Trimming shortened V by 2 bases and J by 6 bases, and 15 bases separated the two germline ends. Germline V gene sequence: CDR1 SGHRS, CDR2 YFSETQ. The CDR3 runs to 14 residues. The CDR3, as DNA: TGCGCCAGCAGCTTTAATAGCGTTCCTTCCGAGCAGTACTTC. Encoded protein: CASSFNSVPSEQYF.

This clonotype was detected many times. CDR3 DNA sequence: TGTGCCAGCAGTGGTAGGACAGGGATGAACACTGAAGCTTTCTTT. Protein: CASSGRTGMNTEAFF. The genes are TRBV6-1 and TRBJ1-1; 8 bases fit TRBD1. The V gene's germline CDR1 is MNHNS and CDR2 SASEGT. V shed 4 bases and J 0 bases; nucleotides not matched to a gene: 4. The CDR3 runs to 15 residues.

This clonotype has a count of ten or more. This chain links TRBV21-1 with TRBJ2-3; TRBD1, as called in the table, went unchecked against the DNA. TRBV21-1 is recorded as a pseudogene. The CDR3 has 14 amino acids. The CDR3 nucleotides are TGTGCCAGCAACCGGGACAGGGCGCATTATAGGCAGTATTTT. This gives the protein CASNRDRAHYRQYF.

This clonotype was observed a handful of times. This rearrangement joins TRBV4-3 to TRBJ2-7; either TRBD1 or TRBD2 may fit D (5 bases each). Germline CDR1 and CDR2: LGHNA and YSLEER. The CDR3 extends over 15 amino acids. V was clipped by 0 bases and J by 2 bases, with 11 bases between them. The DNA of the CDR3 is TGCGCCAGCAGCCAAGAGTGGGGGTCCACCTACGAGCAGTACTTC. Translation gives CASSQEWGSTYEQYF.

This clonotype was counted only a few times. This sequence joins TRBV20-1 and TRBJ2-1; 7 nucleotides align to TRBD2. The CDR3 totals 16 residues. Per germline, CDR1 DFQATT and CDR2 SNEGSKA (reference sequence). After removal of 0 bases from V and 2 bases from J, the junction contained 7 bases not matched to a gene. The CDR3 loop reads CSARDGASGTYNEQFF. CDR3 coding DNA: TGCAGTGCTAGAGATGGGGCTAGCGGAACCTACAATGAGCAGTTCTTC.

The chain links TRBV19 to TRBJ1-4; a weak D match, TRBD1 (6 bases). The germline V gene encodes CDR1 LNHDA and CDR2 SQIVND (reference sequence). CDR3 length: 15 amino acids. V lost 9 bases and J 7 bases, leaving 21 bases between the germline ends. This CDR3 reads CASGWEQGGGEKLFF. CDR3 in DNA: TGTGCCAGCGGATGGGAACAGGGTGGAGGTGAAAAACTGTTTTTT.

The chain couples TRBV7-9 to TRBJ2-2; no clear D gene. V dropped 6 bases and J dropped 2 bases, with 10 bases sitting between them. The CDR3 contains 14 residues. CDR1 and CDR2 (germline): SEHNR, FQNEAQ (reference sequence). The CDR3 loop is CASSPVLNTGELFF. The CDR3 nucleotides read TGTGCCAGCAGTCCTGTCCTTAACACCGGGGAGCTGTTTTTT.

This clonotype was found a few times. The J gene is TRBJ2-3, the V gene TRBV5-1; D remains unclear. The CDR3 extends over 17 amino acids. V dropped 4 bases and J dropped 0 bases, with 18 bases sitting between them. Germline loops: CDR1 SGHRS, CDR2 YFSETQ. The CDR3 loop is CASSVGRAGASTDTQYF. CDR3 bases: TGCGCCAGCAGCGTAGGCCGAGCCGGAGCTAGCACAGATACGCAGTATTTT.

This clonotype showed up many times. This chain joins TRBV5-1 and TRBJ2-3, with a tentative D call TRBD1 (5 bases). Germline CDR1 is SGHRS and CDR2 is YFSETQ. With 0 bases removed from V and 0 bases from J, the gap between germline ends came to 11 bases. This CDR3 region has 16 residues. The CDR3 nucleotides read TGCGCCAGCAGCTTGGGGTGGACAATAAGCACAGATACGCAGTATTTT. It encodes CASSLGWTISTDTQYF.

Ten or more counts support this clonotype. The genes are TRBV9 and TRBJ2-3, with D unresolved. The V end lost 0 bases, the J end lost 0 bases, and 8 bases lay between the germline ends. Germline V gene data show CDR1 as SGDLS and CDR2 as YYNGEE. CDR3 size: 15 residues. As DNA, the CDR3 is TGTGCCAGCAGCGTAGACACCTTTAGCACAGATACGCAGTATTTT. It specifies CASSVDTFSTDTQYF.

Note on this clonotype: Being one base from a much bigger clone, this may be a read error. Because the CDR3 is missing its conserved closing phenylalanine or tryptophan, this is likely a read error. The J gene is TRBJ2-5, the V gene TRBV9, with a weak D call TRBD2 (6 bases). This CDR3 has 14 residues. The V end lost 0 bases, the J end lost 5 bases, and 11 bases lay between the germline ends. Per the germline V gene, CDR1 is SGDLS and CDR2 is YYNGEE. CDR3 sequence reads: CASSVEEGSETQYL. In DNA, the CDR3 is TGTGCCAGCAGCGTAGAGGAGGGTTCGGAGACCCAGTACCTC.

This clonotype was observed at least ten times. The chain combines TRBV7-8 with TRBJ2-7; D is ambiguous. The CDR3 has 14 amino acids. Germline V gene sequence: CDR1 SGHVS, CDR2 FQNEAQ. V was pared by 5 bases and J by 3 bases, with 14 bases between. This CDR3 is CASSPIVNVYEQYF. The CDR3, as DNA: TGTGCCAGCAGCCCTATAGTGAACGTCTACGAGCAGTACTTC. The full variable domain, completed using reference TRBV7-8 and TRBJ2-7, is GAGVSQSPRYKVAKRGQDVALRCDPISGHVSLFWYQQALGQGPEFLTYFQNEAQLDKSGLPSDRFFAERPEGSVSTLKIQRTQQEDSAVYLCASSPIVNVYEQYFGPGTRLTVT.